This T cell receptor (beta chain) is drawn from a study of T cells in localized non-small cell lung cancer. This clone was counted only a few times. TCRdb's copy holds only in-frame clones and misses some; the assay was immunoSEQ multiplex PCR. The table includes about 22,000 clones, around 85% detected once. This CDR3 comprises 16 residues. The germline CDR1 and CDR2 sequences are MNHEY and SVGAGI. After removal of 2 bases from V and 8 bases from J, the junction contained 14 bases not matched to a gene. This TCR came from a man aged 40 to 70 with stage II squamous cell lung carcinoma. J is TRBJ1-1 and V is TRBV6-5; 7 positions agree with TRBD1. The source was PBMCs, collected before any cancer treatment. The chain's CDR3 is CASSYPQEGGGSEAFF. CDR3 in DNA: TGTGCCAGCAGTTACCCTCAAGAAGGGGGCGGGTCCGAAGCTTTCTTT.